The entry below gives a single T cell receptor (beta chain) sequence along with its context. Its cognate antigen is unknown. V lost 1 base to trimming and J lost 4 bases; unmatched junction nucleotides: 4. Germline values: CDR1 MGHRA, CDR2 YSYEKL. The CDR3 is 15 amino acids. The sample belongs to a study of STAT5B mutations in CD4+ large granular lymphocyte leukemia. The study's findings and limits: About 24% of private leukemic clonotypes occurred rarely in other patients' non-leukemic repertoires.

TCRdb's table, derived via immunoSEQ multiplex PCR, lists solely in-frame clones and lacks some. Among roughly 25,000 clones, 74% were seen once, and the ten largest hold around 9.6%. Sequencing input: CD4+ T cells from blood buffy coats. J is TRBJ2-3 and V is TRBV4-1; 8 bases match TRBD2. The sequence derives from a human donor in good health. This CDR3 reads CASSQAGGPSDTQYF. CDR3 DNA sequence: TGCGCCAGCAGCCAAGCGGGAGGGCCCTCAGATACGCAGTATTTT.